This T cell receptor (delta chain) comes out of a study of gamma-delta T cells after stem cell transplantation. This CDR3 region has 17 residues. With V trimmed by 3 bases and J by 8 bases, 15 bases remained unmatched. In germline, CDR1 is GEAIGNYY, CDR2 EKD. TCRdb re-called the RT-PCR reads through CATT. This table holds 900 to 1,300 delta-chain clones, roughly 13% found once. The V and J genes are TRDV2 and TRDJ1, with 12 bases fitting TRDD3. Specimen: gamma-delta T cells. This receptor was taken from a human donor. It is not recorded whose cells these are; they may come from a transplant donor. CDR3 sequence: CACDALLGDTSTPKLIF. In nucleotides, the CDR3 is TGTGCCTGTGACGCTTTACTGGGGGATACTTCAACCCCAAAACTCATCTTT.